A selection of T cell receptor beta chains follows, all from one sample in a study of cytomegalovirus exposure and HLA in healthy donors. The protocol was immunoSEQ multiplex PCR, while the TCRdb copy is restricted to in-frame clones and leaves out a portion. This table holds about 160,000 clones, over 75% found once. Sequenced sample: PBMCs. The receptors derive from a woman aged 25 to 39 in good health and CMV-seronegative. The CDR3 runs from the conserved cysteine through the conserved F or W. D genes are given only for firm matches. Size is stated for part of the rows, as once, few or many counts, or as a class when the clone is expanded.

j_call: TRBJ1-2
clone_size: NA
v_call: TRBV5-6
d_call: TRBD1
cdr3_nt: TGTGCCAGCAGCCGGGACAGCTTTTCCTATGGCTACACCTTC
cdr3_aa: CASSRDSFSYGYTF

j_call: TRBJ2-1
clone_size: NA
v_call: TRBV27
d_call: TRBD1
cdr3_nt: TGTGCCAGCAGTTTCCTCCAGGGGGACAATGAGCAGTTCTTC
cdr3_aa: CASSFLQGDNEQFF

j_call: TRBJ2-7
clone_size: NA
v_call: TRBV28
d_call: NA
cdr3_nt: TGTGCCAGCAGTTTATACGGGGTCTCCTACGAGCAGTACTTC
cdr3_aa: CASSLYGVSYEQYF

j_call: TRBJ1-4
clone_size: few
v_call: TRBV6-1
d_call: NA
cdr3_nt: TGTGCCAGCTCGTCGACTAATGAAAAACTGTTTTTT
cdr3_aa: CASSSTNEKLFF

j_call: TRBJ2-1
clone_size: NA
v_call: TRBV5-6
d_call: NA
cdr3_nt: TGTGCCAGCAGCTTGGGGCCGGGACTTCCACCTAATGAGCAGTTCTTC
cdr3_aa: CASSLGPGLPPNEQFF

j_call: TRBJ2-7
clone_size: NA
v_call: TRBV11-3
d_call: NA
cdr3_nt: TGTGCCAGCAGCCAAGGACAGTCAAGCTTCGACGAGCAGTACTTC
cdr3_aa: CASSQGQSSFDEQYF

j_call: TRBJ2-7
clone_size: NA
v_call: TRBV6-1
d_call: NA
cdr3_nt: TGTGCCGCTGCCGCCGTCAGTCTCAGCTCCTACGAGCAGTACTTC
cdr3_aa: CAAAAVSLSSYEQYF

j_call: TRBJ2-1
clone_size: NA
v_call: TRBV27
d_call: TRBD1
cdr3_nt: TGTGCCAGCAAACGGGACAGCCTTTACAATGAGCAGTTCTTC
cdr3_aa: CASKRDSLYNEQFF

j_call: TRBJ1-1
clone_size: once
v_call: TRBV7-8
d_call: TRBD1
cdr3_nt: TGTGCCAGCAGCTTAGCTCCTGCAGGGGGTAAGGCTGAAGCTTTCTTT
cdr3_aa: CASSLAPAGGKAEAFF

j_call: TRBJ1-4
clone_size: NA
v_call: TRBV19
d_call: NA
cdr3_nt: TGTGCCAGTAGTATAGGCGCCGGGGATGAAAAACTGTTTTTT
cdr3_aa: CASSIGAGDEKLFF

j_call: TRBJ1-2
clone_size: NA
v_call: TRBV30
d_call: TRBD1
cdr3_nt: TGTGCCTGGAGTGGCCGACAGGGGCAGTTAGGGAACTATGGCTACACCTTC
cdr3_aa: CAWSGRQGQLGNYGYTF

j_call: TRBJ1-3
clone_size: NA
v_call: TRBV29-1
d_call: NA
cdr3_nt: TGCAGCGTTGCAGGAGGGGCGCTTAATGGAAACACCATATATTTT
cdr3_aa: CSVAGGALNGNTIYF

j_call: TRBJ1-2
clone_size: few
v_call: TRBV5-4
d_call: NA
cdr3_nt: TGTGCCAGCAGGGCGGGGGGGGACTATGGCTACACCTTC
cdr3_aa: CASRAGGDYGYTF

j_call: TRBJ2-7
clone_size: NA
v_call: TRBV2
d_call: NA
cdr3_nt: TGTGCCAGCAGGTCTACCCGCTCCTACGAGCAGTACTTC
cdr3_aa: CASRSTRSYEQYF

j_call: TRBJ1-2
clone_size: NA
v_call: TRBV27
d_call: NA
cdr3_nt: TGTGCCAGCAGTTTCCGGGGGAAGGAGGGTGGCTACACCTTC
cdr3_aa: CASSFRGKEGGYTF

j_call: TRBJ1-5
clone_size: NA
v_call: TRBV6-1
d_call: NA
cdr3_nt: TGTGCCAGCACCCAAGGGGGAGGGGTTCATCAGCCCCAGCATTTT
cdr3_aa: CASTQGGGVHQPQHF

j_call: TRBJ1-1
clone_size: NA
v_call: TRBV5-1
d_call: NA
cdr3_nt: TGCGCCAGCAGCTTGGGCGGGAACACTGAAGCTTTCTTT
cdr3_aa: CASSLGGNTEAFF

j_call: TRBJ2-3
clone_size: NA
v_call: TRBV5-8
d_call: TRBD2
cdr3_nt: TGTGCCAGCAGCTTGGCCGTGATGACTAGCGGGGGGCAAGCTACGCAGTATTTT
cdr3_aa: CASSLAVMTSGGQATQYF

j_call: TRBJ2-3
clone_size: once
v_call: TRBV5-1
d_call: TRBD2
cdr3_nt: TGCGCCAGCAGCTCGACTAGCGGGAGAGATACGCAGTATTTT
cdr3_aa: CASSSTSGRDTQYF

j_call: TRBJ1-5
clone_size: NA
v_call: TRBV7-9
d_call: NA
cdr3_nt: TGTGCCAGCAGCTTAGAGACAGACAATCAGCCCCAGCATTTT
cdr3_aa: CASSLETDNQPQHF

j_call: TRBJ2-5
clone_size: NA
v_call: TRBV6-5
d_call: TRBD2
cdr3_nt: TGTGCCAGCAGTTACTATCGGGGACTAGAGGGGGAGACCCAGTACTTC
cdr3_aa: CASSYYRGLEGETQYF

j_call: TRBJ1-6
clone_size: NA
v_call: TRBV15
d_call: TRBD1
cdr3_nt: TGTGCCACCAGCAGGGACGTGGGACAGTTGAATTCACCCCTCCACTTT
cdr3_aa: CATSRDVGQLNSPLHF

j_call: TRBJ2-2
clone_size: NA
v_call: TRBV27
d_call: NA
cdr3_nt: TGTGCCAGCACCCAGTTCGCGGCGAACACCGGGGAGCTGTTTTTT
cdr3_aa: CASTQFAANTGELFF

j_call: TRBJ2-5
clone_size: once
v_call: TRBV11-2
d_call: NA
cdr3_nt: TGTGCCAGCAGCGTCAGGGGAGGGAGGGAGGAGACCCAGTACTTC
cdr3_aa: CASSVRGGREETQYF

j_call: TRBJ1-1
clone_size: NA
v_call: TRBV5-1
d_call: TRBD1
cdr3_nt: TGCGCCAGCAGCTTGGCTCTTACAGGGGACACTGAAGCTTTCTTT
cdr3_aa: CASSLALTGDTEAFF

j_call: TRBJ1-4
clone_size: few
v_call: TRBV7-8
d_call: TRBD1
cdr3_nt: TGTGCCACCGGACAGGCGAATAATGAAAAACTGTTTTTT
cdr3_aa: CATGQANNEKLFF

j_call: TRBJ2-3
clone_size: NA
v_call: TRBV5-8
d_call: TRBD1
cdr3_nt: TGTGCCAGCAGCTTGTGGGACAGGGCTCCAGATACGCAGTATTTT
cdr3_aa: CASSLWDRAPDTQYF

j_call: TRBJ2-7
clone_size: NA
v_call: TRBV27
d_call: NA
cdr3_nt: TGTGCCAGCAGTTTTGGCAGCGCGGGCCCATCCTACGAGCAGTACTTC
cdr3_aa: CASSFGSAGPSYEQYF

j_call: TRBJ1-1
clone_size: NA
v_call: TRBV5-1
d_call: TRBD1
cdr3_nt: TGCGCCAGCAGCTTACAGGGGTTGGGCACTGAAGCTTTCTTT
cdr3_aa: CASSLQGLGTEAFF

j_call: TRBJ1-6
clone_size: NA
v_call: TRBV6-4
d_call: TRBD1
cdr3_nt: TGTGCCAGCAGCGACTCAGGGGGAAGGCCAGATAATTCACCCCTCCACTTT
cdr3_aa: CASSDSGGRPDNSPLHF

j_call: TRBJ1-1
clone_size: NA
v_call: TRBV19
d_call: NA
cdr3_nt: TGTGCCAGTAGTATCCCCGGACAGAGACTGAACACTGAAGCTTTCTTT
cdr3_aa: CASSIPGQRLNTEAFF

j_call: TRBJ2-7
clone_size: NA
v_call: TRBV5-1
d_call: TRBD1
cdr3_nt: TGCGCCAGCAGCTTGACCGTACAGGGGCCCCACGAGCAGTACTTC
cdr3_aa: CASSLTVQGPHEQYF

j_call: TRBJ2-7
clone_size: few
v_call: TRBV30
d_call: TRBD1
cdr3_nt: TGTGCCTGGAGATTCCGGGACAGGGCCCAAGAGCAGTACTTC
cdr3_aa: CAWRFRDRAQEQYF

j_call: TRBJ2-1
clone_size: NA
v_call: TRBV10-3
d_call: TRBD2
cdr3_nt: TGTGCCATCAGGGGACTAGCGGGGATTAATGAGCAGTTCTTC
cdr3_aa: CAIRGLAGINEQFF

j_call: TRBJ1-2
clone_size: NA
v_call: TRBV5-4
d_call: TRBD1
cdr3_nt: TGTGCCAGCAGCCTTTCGGACAGGGGGAACTATGGCTACACCTTC
cdr3_aa: CASSLSDRGNYGYTF

j_call: TRBJ1-5
clone_size: NA
v_call: TRBV7-2
d_call: TRBD1
cdr3_nt: TGTGCCAGCAGCTTAGCAGACAGGGGAGGCAATCAGCCCCAGCATTTT
cdr3_aa: CASSLADRGGNQPQHF

j_call: TRBJ1-1
clone_size: NA
v_call: TRBV2
d_call: NA
cdr3_nt: TGTGCCAGCAGTGTCTATACGGACACTGAAGCTTTCTTT
cdr3_aa: CASSVYTDTEAFF

j_call: TRBJ2-5
clone_size: once
v_call: TRBV5-1
d_call: TRBD2
cdr3_nt: TGCGCCAGCAGCCCGGGGGTGCTAGCGGGAGAAGAGACCCAGTACTTC
cdr3_aa: CASSPGVLAGEETQYF

j_call: TRBJ1-5
clone_size: NA
v_call: TRBV7-2
d_call: TRBD1
cdr3_nt: TGTGCCAGCAGCCAATCCGGGACAGTCAATCAGCCCCAGCATTTT
cdr3_aa: CASSQSGTVNQPQHF

j_call: TRBJ2-7
clone_size: NA
v_call: TRBV29-1
d_call: TRBD2
cdr3_nt: TGCAGCGCCCGCCCCGGGACTAGCGGGGCCTACGAGCAGTACTTC
cdr3_aa: CSARPGTSGAYEQYF

j_call: TRBJ1-1
clone_size: NA
v_call: TRBV19
d_call: NA
cdr3_nt: TGTGCCAGTAGTACTCAGGTGAACACTGAAGCTTTCTTT
cdr3_aa: CASSTQVNTEAFF

j_call: TRBJ1-1
clone_size: NA
v_call: TRBV5-1
d_call: TRBD1
cdr3_nt: TGCGCCAGCAGCATTGGACAGGGGCTCATGAACACTGAAGCTTTCTTT
cdr3_aa: CASSIGQGLMNTEAFF

j_call: TRBJ1-5
clone_size: NA
v_call: TRBV7-9
d_call: NA
cdr3_nt: TGTTCCAGCAGCTTGGCGACAGATCAGCCCCAGCATTTT
cdr3_aa: CSSSLATDQPQHF

j_call: TRBJ2-5
clone_size: few
v_call: TRBV30
d_call: NA
cdr3_nt: TGTGCCTGGAATAAGGGGTCAGAGACCCAGTACTTC
cdr3_aa: CAWNKGSETQYF

j_call: TRBJ2-1
clone_size: NA
v_call: TRBV5-1
d_call: TRBD1
cdr3_nt: TGCGCCAGCAGCTTCCCGACAGGGACGTACGATGAGCAGTTCTTC
cdr3_aa: CASSFPTGTYDEQFF

j_call: TRBJ2-5
clone_size: few
v_call: TRBV11-2
d_call: NA
cdr3_nt: TGTGCTCCGTCCCAGGCGACCCAGTACTTC
cdr3_aa: CAPSQATQYF

j_call: TRBJ1-5
clone_size: NA
v_call: TRBV5-8
d_call: NA
cdr3_nt: TGTGCCAGCAGAGAGGACAAATTAGTAGGAAAGGGCAATCAGCCCCAGCATTTT
cdr3_aa: CASREDKLVGKGNQPQHF

j_call: TRBJ2-7
clone_size: NA
v_call: TRBV7-9
d_call: NA
cdr3_nt: TGTGCCAGCAGCTTAGATCTCCTCGAGCAGTACTTC
cdr3_aa: CASSLDLLEQYF

j_call: TRBJ2-5
clone_size: once
v_call: TRBV7-9
d_call: NA
cdr3_nt: TGTGCCAGCAGCTCCGGACAGGCGGAGGGGCAGTACTTC
cdr3_aa: CASSSGQAEGQYF

j_call: TRBJ1-2
clone_size: NA
v_call: TRBV11-2
d_call: NA
cdr3_nt: TGTGCCAGCAGCTTAGATGGAGACTATGGCTACACCTTC
cdr3_aa: CASSLDGDYGYTF

j_call: TRBJ2-7
clone_size: NA
v_call: TRBV5-1
d_call: TRBD1
cdr3_nt: TGCGCCAGCAGCTGGGACAGGTACTACGAGCAGTACTTC
cdr3_aa: CASSWDRYYEQYF

j_call: TRBJ1-2
clone_size: NA
v_call: TRBV5-1
d_call: NA
cdr3_nt: TGCGCCAGCAGCTTGGCAGGGTGGGGCTACACCTTC
cdr3_aa: CASSLAGWGYTF

j_call: TRBJ2-3
clone_size: NA
v_call: TRBV30
d_call: TRBD2
cdr3_nt: TGTGCCTGGAATCCGGGTAGCGGGGACCTCACAGATACGCAGTATTTT
cdr3_aa: CAWNPGSGDLTDTQYF

j_call: TRBJ1-2
clone_size: NA
v_call: TRBV18
d_call: NA
cdr3_nt: TGTGCCAGCCTACCTACAGGTGGCTATGGCTACACCTTC
cdr3_aa: CASLPTGGYGYTF

j_call: TRBJ1-2
clone_size: NA
v_call: TRBV5-4
d_call: NA
cdr3_nt: TGTGCCAGCAGCGACCGGGGAAGGATTAACTATGGCTACACCTTC
cdr3_aa: CASSDRGRINYGYTF

j_call: TRBJ1-4
clone_size: NA
v_call: TRBV6-1
d_call: TRBD1
cdr3_nt: TGTGCCAGCAGTGAAGCAGGGGGCTGGAGTGAAAAACTGTTTTTT
cdr3_aa: CASSEAGGWSEKLFF